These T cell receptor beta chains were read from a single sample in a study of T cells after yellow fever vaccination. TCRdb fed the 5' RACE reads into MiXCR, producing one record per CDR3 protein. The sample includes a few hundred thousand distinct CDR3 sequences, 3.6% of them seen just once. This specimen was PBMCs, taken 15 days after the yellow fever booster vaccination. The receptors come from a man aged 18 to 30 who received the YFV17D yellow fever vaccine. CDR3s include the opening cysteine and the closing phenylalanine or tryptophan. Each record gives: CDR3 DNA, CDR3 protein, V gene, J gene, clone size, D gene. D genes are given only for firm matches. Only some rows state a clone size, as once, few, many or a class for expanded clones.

CDR3nt: TGTGCCAGCAGCTTGGGGACTAGCCGCCACACCGGGGAGCTGTTTTTT
CDR3aa: CASSLGTSRHTGELFF
v_gene: TRBV5-6
j_gene: TRBJ2-2
abundance: few
d_gene: TRBD2

CDR3nt: TGTGCCAGCAGCTCAACAGGGACCATGAACACTGAAGCTTTCTTT
CDR3aa: CASSSTGTMNTEAFF
v_gene: TRBV7-2
j_gene: TRBJ1-1
abundance: many
d_gene: -

CDR3nt: TGCGCCAGCAGCTTGGCCCCTGGACATATTGGAAACACCATATATTTT
CDR3aa: CASSLAPGHIGNTIYF
v_gene: TRBV5-1
j_gene: TRBJ1-3
abundance: many
d_gene: -

CDR3nt: TGCAGTGCTAGAGGCGAAGGGGAGAACACTGAAGCTTTCTTT
CDR3aa: CSARGEGENTEAFF
v_gene: TRBV20-1
j_gene: TRBJ1-1
abundance: many
d_gene: -

CDR3nt: TGTGCCAGCAGTTTGGGGGGACTAGCGGGGATCACAGATACGCAGTATTTT
CDR3aa: CASSLGGLAGITDTQYF
v_gene: TRBV27
j_gene: TRBJ2-3
abundance: few
d_gene: TRBD2

CDR3nt: TGTGCCAGCAGCGTCGGACAGCCCAATCAGCCCCAGCATTTT
CDR3aa: CASSVGQPNQPQHF
v_gene: TRBV6-1
j_gene: TRBJ1-5
abundance: many
d_gene: -

CDR3nt: TGCGCCAGCAGCCCGCGGAGCCTACTCTCCTACAATGAGCAGTTCTTC
CDR3aa: CASSPRSLLSYNEQFF
v_gene: TRBV5-1
j_gene: TRBJ2-1
abundance: many
d_gene: -

CDR3nt: TGCGCCAGCAGCGAGACAGGGTTCTGGGAGACCCAGTACTTC
CDR3aa: CASSETGFWETQYF
v_gene: TRBV5-1
j_gene: TRBJ2-5
abundance: many
d_gene: TRBD1

CDR3nt: TGTGCCAGCAGCTTAGCCTTCACAGATACGCAGTATTTT
CDR3aa: CASSLAFTDTQYF
v_gene: TRBV7-2
j_gene: TRBJ2-3
abundance: many
d_gene: -

CDR3nt: TGTGCCAGCAGTAAAAGACAGGGGGCAGGGGACAATGAGCAGTTCTTC
CDR3aa: CASSKRQGAGDNEQFF
v_gene: TRBV6-1
j_gene: TRBJ2-1
abundance: many
d_gene: TRBD1

CDR3nt: TGCAGCGTTTCCCAACCCTACAGGGCTTGGACCGGGGAGCTGTTTTTT
CDR3aa: CSVSQPYRAWTGELFF
v_gene: TRBV29-1
j_gene: TRBJ2-2
abundance: many
d_gene: -

CDR3nt: TGTGCCAGTCGTGGAGGGATCGCCTATAATTCACCCCTCCACTTT
CDR3aa: CASRGGIAYNSPLHF
v_gene: TRBV19
j_gene: TRBJ1-6
abundance: many
d_gene: -

CDR3nt: TGTGCCAGCAGTTTACGCACAGGGGGCCCACGGGTCGATACGCAGTATTTT
CDR3aa: CASSLRTGGPRVDTQYF
v_gene: TRBV12-3/TRBV12-4
j_gene: TRBJ2-3
abundance: many
d_gene: TRBD1

CDR3nt: TGCAGTGCCCCAATTAGGTGGGCTGAGCCTCGAGAGACCCAGTACTTC
CDR3aa: CSAPIRWAEPRETQYF
v_gene: TRBV20-1
j_gene: TRBJ2-5
abundance: many
d_gene: -

CDR3nt: TGTGCCAGCAGCCAAGTGGGGCTAAACACTGAAGCTTTCTTT
CDR3aa: CASSQVGLNTEAFF
v_gene: TRBV12-3/TRBV12-4
j_gene: TRBJ1-1
abundance: -
d_gene: -

CDR3nt: TGTGCCAGCAGCCAATGGGGCCTGAACACTGAAGCTTTCTTT
CDR3aa: CASSQWGLNTEAFF
v_gene: TRBV7-8
j_gene: TRBJ1-1
abundance: many
d_gene: -

CDR3nt: TGTGCCACCATGGGGGATGCGAATGAGCAGTTCTTC
CDR3aa: CATMGDANEQFF
v_gene: TRBV24-1
j_gene: TRBJ2-1
abundance: many
d_gene: -

CDR3nt: TGTGCCACCAGTGATTTGCAACGGGAGACCCAGTACTTC
CDR3aa: CATSDLQRETQYF
v_gene: TRBV24-1
j_gene: TRBJ2-5
abundance: many
d_gene: -

CDR3nt: TGCAGTGCTAGACTCATGAGTAATGAGCAGTTCTTC
CDR3aa: CSARLMSNEQFF
v_gene: TRBV20-1
j_gene: TRBJ2-1
abundance: many
d_gene: -

CDR3nt: TGTGCCATCAGTACGGGACAGGGAATCTTTCGAGCCTACAATGAGCAGTTCTTC
CDR3aa: CAISTGQGIFRAYNEQFF
v_gene: TRBV10-3
j_gene: TRBJ2-1
abundance: many
d_gene: TRBD1

CDR3nt: TGTGCCAGCAGCCTCAGGGGTCAGCCCCAGCATTTT
CDR3aa: CASSLRGQPQHF
v_gene: TRBV12-3/TRBV12-4
j_gene: TRBJ1-5
abundance: many
d_gene: -

CDR3nt: TGTGCCACAGAAGCGACAGGGTACAATGAGCAGTTCTTC
CDR3aa: CATEATGYNEQFF
v_gene: TRBV15
j_gene: TRBJ2-1
abundance: many
d_gene: TRBD1

CDR3nt: TGCGCCAGCAAGGGGGGACGGTCCTACAATGAGCAGTTCTTC
CDR3aa: CASKGGRSYNEQFF
v_gene: TRBV5-1
j_gene: TRBJ2-1
abundance: many
d_gene: -

CDR3nt: TGTGCCACAATCGATCAGGGAGCCCATAACTATGGCTACACCTTC
CDR3aa: CATIDQGAHNYGYTF
v_gene: TRBV19
j_gene: TRBJ1-2
abundance: few
d_gene: -

CDR3nt: TGTGCCAGCAGTTACTCAGGCGGGAGATGGGGACCCCAGCATTTT
CDR3aa: CASSYSGGRWGPQHF
v_gene: TRBV6-6
j_gene: TRBJ1-5
abundance: few
d_gene: -

CDR3nt: TGCAGTGCTAGAGTTCAACAGGGTGTTGGTTCACCCCTCCACTTT
CDR3aa: CSARVQQGVGSPLHF
v_gene: TRBV20-1
j_gene: TRBJ1-6
abundance: many
d_gene: -

CDR3nt: TGTGCCAGCAGCTTATGGGATACGCAGTATTTT
CDR3aa: CASSLWDTQYF
v_gene: TRBV7-2
j_gene: TRBJ2-3
abundance: many
d_gene: -

CDR3nt: TGTGCCAGCAGTTCCAGGGCAGCCCAAAGGAGGGGGCTGTTTTTT
CDR3aa: CASSSRAAQRRGLFF
v_gene: TRBV28
j_gene: TRBJ2-2
abundance: many
d_gene: -

CDR3nt: TGTGCCAGCAGTCACCACAGGGTTTACTCCTATGGCTACACCTTC
CDR3aa: CASSHHRVYSYGYTF
v_gene: TRBV12-3/TRBV12-4
j_gene: TRBJ1-2
abundance: many
d_gene: -

CDR3nt: TGCGCCAGCAGCCAAGTTCGCCTCGCTAATGAAAAACTGTTTTTT
CDR3aa: CASSQVRLANEKLFF
v_gene: TRBV4-3
j_gene: TRBJ1-4
abundance: many
d_gene: -

CDR3nt: TGCGCCAGCAGCTTGGGGGACAGGGGTTTAGATACGCAGTATTTT
CDR3aa: CASSLGDRGLDTQYF
v_gene: TRBV5-1
j_gene: TRBJ2-3
abundance: many
d_gene: TRBD1

CDR3nt: TGCAGTGCTAGAGAAACTAGCGGGGGAGGTGAGCAGTTCTTC
CDR3aa: CSARETSGGGEQFF
v_gene: TRBV20-1
j_gene: TRBJ2-1
abundance: many
d_gene: TRBD2

CDR3nt: TGTGCCAGCAGTTACCCCGGCCTGACTAAGGAGACCCAGTACTTC
CDR3aa: CASSYPGLTKETQYF
v_gene: TRBV6-6
j_gene: TRBJ2-5
abundance: many
d_gene: -

CDR3nt: TGTGCCAGCAGCTTATCGCAGAATATTAACACCATATATTTT
CDR3aa: CASSLSQNINTIYF
v_gene: TRBV7-9
j_gene: TRBJ1-3
abundance: many
d_gene: -

CDR3nt: TGTGCCAGCAGACCTATAGCGGGGGGGGCAGATACGCAGTATTTT
CDR3aa: CASRPIAGGADTQYF
v_gene: TRBV12-3/TRBV12-4
j_gene: TRBJ2-3
abundance: few
d_gene: TRBD2

CDR3nt: TGTGCCAGCAGTTTCAGACAGGGCGGGAACACTGAAGCTTTCTTT
CDR3aa: CASSFRQGGNTEAFF
v_gene: TRBV6-5
j_gene: TRBJ1-1
abundance: many
d_gene: TRBD1

CDR3nt: TGTGCCAGCAGTTACTCGATGAAGAGCTCTGGAAACACCATATATTTT
CDR3aa: CASSYSMKSSGNTIYF
v_gene: TRBV6-6
j_gene: TRBJ1-3
abundance: many
d_gene: -

CDR3nt: TGTGCCAGCAGCATTAGACGGCCTACAGATACGCAGTATTTT
CDR3aa: CASSIRRPTDTQYF
v_gene: TRBV13
j_gene: TRBJ2-3
abundance: many
d_gene: -

CDR3nt: TGTGCCAGCAGCACATTCCTAGATTGGGGGCGATCAGATACGCAGTATTTT
CDR3aa: CASSTFLDWGRSDTQYF
v_gene: TRBV7-2
j_gene: TRBJ2-3
abundance: many
d_gene: -

CDR3nt: TGTGCCAGCAGCTTAATCTCGGCTATCACTAGCACAGATACGCAGTATTTT
CDR3aa: CASSLISAITSTDTQYF
v_gene: TRBV7-3
j_gene: TRBJ2-3
abundance: many
d_gene: -

CDR3nt: TGCGCCAGCAGCTTGGGCAACTATAGGGACACCGGGGAGCTGTTTTTT
CDR3aa: CASSLGNYRDTGELFF
v_gene: TRBV5-1
j_gene: TRBJ2-2
abundance: many
d_gene: -

CDR3nt: TGCAGTGCTAGAGATCCGGGCCGGGGGTTGAACACTGAAGCTTTCTTT
CDR3aa: CSARDPGRGLNTEAFF
v_gene: TRBV20-1
j_gene: TRBJ1-1
abundance: -
d_gene: -